What follows are 3 T cell receptor beta chains derived from one specimen sequenced in a study of blood T cell repertoires in COVID-19. Method: immunoSEQ multiplex PCR; TCRdb's copy keeps in-frame clones and lacks some. The sample has fewer than 300,000 clones; approximately 90% are singletons. Source material: PBMCs or T cells enriched from blood (not recorded which). The receptors shown here come from a young woman who had recovered from COVID-19.

This chain uses TRBV2 with TRBJ2-7; D is ambiguous. V shed 5 bases and J shed 4 bases, with 9 bases lying between them. The length of the CDR3 is 12 residues. Germline V gives CDR1 SNHLY, CDR2 FYNNEI. CDR3 region: CASSLQNYEQYF. The CDR3 bases are TGTGCCAGCAGTTTGCAGAATTACGAGCAGTACTTC.

The V gene is TRBV19, the J gene TRBJ2-2; TRBD1 might be the D (5 bases). This CDR3 contains 13 residues. Germline loops: CDR1 LNHDA, CDR2 SQIVND (reference sequence). The V and J ends lost 5 bases and 6 bases respectively, with 10 bases between them. CDR3 coding DNA: TGTGCCAGTAGTCCAGGGCTGGCCGGGGAGCTGTTTTTT. Its translation is CASSPGLAGELFF.

This chain joins TRBV4-1 and TRBJ2-2; a possible D gene is TRBD2 (5 bases). This CDR3 spans 16 amino acids. Trimming shortened V by 0 bases and J by 9 bases, and 17 bases separated the two germline ends. In germline, CDR1 is MGHRA, CDR2 YSYEKL. The CDR3 DNA reads as TGCGCCAGCAGCCAAGAAGGACTGACCGTAGGATGGGAGCTGTTTTTT. Amino acid sequence: CASSQEGLTVGWELFF.